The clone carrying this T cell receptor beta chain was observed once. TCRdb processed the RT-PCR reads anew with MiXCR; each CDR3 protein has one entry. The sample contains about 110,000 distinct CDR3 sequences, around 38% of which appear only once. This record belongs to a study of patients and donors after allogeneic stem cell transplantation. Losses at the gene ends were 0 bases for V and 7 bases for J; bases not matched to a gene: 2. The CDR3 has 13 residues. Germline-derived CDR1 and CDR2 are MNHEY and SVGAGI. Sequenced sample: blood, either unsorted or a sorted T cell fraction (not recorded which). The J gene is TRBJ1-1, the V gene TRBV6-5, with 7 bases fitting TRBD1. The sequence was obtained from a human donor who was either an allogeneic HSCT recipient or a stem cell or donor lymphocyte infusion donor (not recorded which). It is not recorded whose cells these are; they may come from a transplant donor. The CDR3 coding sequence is TGTGCCAGCAGTTACTCGGGACAGCTTGAAGCTTTCTTT. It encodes CASSYSGQLEAFF.